This T cell receptor beta chain was documented in a study of Graves' ophthalmopathy and Graves' hyperthyroidism (dated by TCRdb to the late 2010s). About the investigation overall: Peripheral blood was collected at initial diagnosis, prior to any treatment. The study used TCR beta repertoire signatures to distinguish Graves' ophthalmopathy from Graves' hyperthyroidism and to predict progression to ophthalmopathy. In total, 135 blood samples were TCR-sequenced: 40 to 45 ophthalmopathy, some 80 hyperthyroidism and roughly 17 hyperthyroidism-to-ophthalmopathy patients. To explore V-J signatures that separate ophthalmopathy from hyperthyroidism, a discovery set of 95 to 100 patients was enrolled, consisting of about 45 with ophthalmopathy and some 59 with stable hyperthyroidism. The independent validation cohort included 18 to 20 hyperthyroidism patients plus 17 patients who later progressed from hyperthyroidism to ophthalmopathy. In over 5 hyperthyroidism patients, the T-cell repertoire of thyroid tissue was compared with the T-cell repertoire of blood. After sampling, hyperthyroidism patients received methimazole starting at 30 mg daily, and ophthalmopathy patients received high-dose intravenous methylprednisolone. The approximately 100 discovery patients were randomly split 7:3 into training and test sets.

The germline V end is reduced by 4 bases and the J end by 1 base; junction bases left unmatched: 3. Per the germline V gene, SNHLY is the CDR1 and FYNNEI is the CDR2. The CDR3 runs 15 amino acids, cysteine and phenylalanine included. Left in the record is the CDR3 DNA by itself, 45 bases read in frame from the first base. Hyperthyroidism was defined as stable when no progression to ophthalmopathy occurred within 18 months of follow-up. Patients with hyperthyroidism were aged 18 to 65 years, had been newly diagnosed, and had a disease duration of less than 2 months. Patients with other autoimmune diseases, uncontrolled infections, pregnancy or lactation were excluded. Diagnosis relied on clinical symptoms, serum thyroxine, TRAb, thyroid ultrasound and orbital computed tomography. Using Ficoll-Paque density gradient centrifugation, PBMCs were isolated from 9.5 to 10 ml of fresh peripheral blood. Total RNA was extracted with Trizol reagent and quality-checked on an Agilent 2100 Bioanalyzer.

This clonotype was recorded at least ten times. The specificity of this receptor is unknown. No base quality values were provided; no much bigger clone lies one nucleotide off. For repertoire sequencing, the TCR beta CDR3 regions were amplified from RNA transcripts. The first round of RT-PCR was done with HTBI primers and the Qiagen OneStep RT-PCR kit, and was followed by a second round of multiplex PCR, then size selection and purification. Libraries were sequenced on an Illumina HiSeq2000 using paired-end 100 bp reads. From the authors' description of their analysis: SOAPnuke was used to process the reads, removing any read that contained adapters or uncalled bases, had a mean Phred below 15, or lacked an exact match to the constant primer or identifier. COPE v1.2.5 was used to merge high-quality paired reads. Clonotypes were defined as unique nucleotide sequences and were aligned to IMGT TRB V, D and J references using MiTCR v1.1. Analysis was restricted to V-J combinations with a frequency above 0.0001, which covered 99.2% of repertoires. For each V-J combination, a TCR clonal expansion and chaos score was defined as the ratio of F50 clonal expansion to chaos observed in the TCRdist matrix. Features were reduced by Welch's t-statistics and random forest to 10 to 15 V-J combinations, which fed a naive Bayes classifier. The similarity between thyroid and blood repertoires was quantified using the Morisita-Horn index. Using fastp trimming at Q25 and MiXCR clonotype assembly, TCRdb reanalyzed the public sequencing data and kept in-frame beta chains. Each record represents a unique CDR3 protein, reported with the most common genes and DNA among its rows. In this record, the V and J calls reflect TCRdb's handling and not the investigators' own analysis. Within this sample are roughly 380,000 distinct CDR3 sequences, with roughly 14% of them counted one time only. Jointly, the top ten make up about 7.3% of the sample.

What the research found in general, with its limitations: Most expanded thyroid clonotypes with a frequency above 0.001 also appeared in blood, which suggests that blood repertoires may reflect the immune response in the thyroid. In cross-validation, the 13-signature model distinguished ophthalmopathy from stable hyperthyroidism with 87.88% sensitivity and approximately 81% specificity, while in the test set the corresponding values were around 79% and 71%. Sample size was not statistically predetermined, and group allocation was not concealed from the investigators. In validation, the model predicted ophthalmopathy progression with over 60% sensitivity and 72.22% specificity; some 13 predicted patients were CT-confirmed with GO in a median of approximately 6.5 months.

The chain is encoded by TRBV2 joined to TRBJ1-2; 10 bases in the junction line up with TRBD1. Sequenced material: peripheral blood. The sequence was obtained from a young woman with stable Graves' hyperthyroidism. Donor details come from another sample of the same person, matched by shared clones. The nucleotides are TGTGCCAGCAGTGCTTGGGACAGGGGTAACTATGGCTACACCTTC. This sequence encodes CASSAWDRGNYGYTF.